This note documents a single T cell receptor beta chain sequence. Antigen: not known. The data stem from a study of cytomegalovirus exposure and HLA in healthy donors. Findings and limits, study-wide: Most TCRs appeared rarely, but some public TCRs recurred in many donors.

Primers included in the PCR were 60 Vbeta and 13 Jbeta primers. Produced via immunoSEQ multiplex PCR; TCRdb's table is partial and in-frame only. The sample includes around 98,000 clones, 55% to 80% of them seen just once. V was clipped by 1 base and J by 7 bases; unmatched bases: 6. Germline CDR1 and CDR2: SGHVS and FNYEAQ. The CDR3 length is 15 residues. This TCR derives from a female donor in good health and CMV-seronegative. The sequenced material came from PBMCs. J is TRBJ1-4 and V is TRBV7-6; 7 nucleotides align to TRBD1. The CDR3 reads CASSLGTGSGEKLFF. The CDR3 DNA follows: TGTGCCAGCAGCTTAGGGACAGGAAGTGGTGAAAAACTGTTTTTT.